The clone carrying this TCR beta chain appeared many times. The antigen remains undetermined. The sample is drawn from a study of identical twins. Findings and limits, study-wide: Twins' excess sharing was less marked for out-of-frame beta sequences.

MiXCR was run by TCRdb on the 5' RACE reads, yielding one entry per CDR3 protein. The table records about 900,000 distinct CDR3 sequences, roughly an eighth of them present only once. The CDR3 is 13 residues long. Trimming took off 4 bases at V and 7 bases at J, with 10 bases between the two ends. The same specimen was also included in a second study, on yellow fever vaccine responses in identical twins. That source notes: The authors reported partly convergent, partly personalized vaccine responses in identical twins.

The sequence came from a woman between 18 and 29 years old in good health. The chain is built from TRBV12-3 or TRBV12-4 and TRBJ2-2; no firm D call. Sequenced input: PBMCs. CDR3 bases: TGTGCCAGCAGTTATGCCCGTATCGGGGAGCTGTTTTTT. Amino acids: CASSYARIGELFF.